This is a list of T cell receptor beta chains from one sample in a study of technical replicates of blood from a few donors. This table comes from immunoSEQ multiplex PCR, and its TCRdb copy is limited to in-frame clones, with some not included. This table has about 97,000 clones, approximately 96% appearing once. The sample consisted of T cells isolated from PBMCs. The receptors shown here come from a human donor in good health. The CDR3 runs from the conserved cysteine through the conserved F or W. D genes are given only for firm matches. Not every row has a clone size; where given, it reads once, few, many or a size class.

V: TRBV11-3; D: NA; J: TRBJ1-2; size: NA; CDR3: CASSVRGSLNYGYTF; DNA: TGTGCCAGCAGCGTTCGTGGCAGTCTTAACTATGGCTACACCTTC
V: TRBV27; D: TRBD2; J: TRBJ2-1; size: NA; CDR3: CASRPGGMGPEQFF; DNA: TGTGCCAGCCGGCCGGGGGGAATGGGGCCTGAGCAGTTCTTC
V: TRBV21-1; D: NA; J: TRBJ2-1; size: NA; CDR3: CASSKADLADYNEQFF; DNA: TGTGCCAGCAGCAAAGCAGATCTAGCGGACTACAATGAGCAGTTCTTC
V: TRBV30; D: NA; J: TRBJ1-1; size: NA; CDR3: CAWSSNREAFF; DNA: TGTGCCTGGAGTTCGAACAGGGAAGCTTTCTTT
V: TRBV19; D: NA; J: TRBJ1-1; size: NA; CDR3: CASSIERERDTEAFF; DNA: TGTGCCAGTAGTATAGAGCGGGAAAGGGACACTGAAGCTTTCTTT
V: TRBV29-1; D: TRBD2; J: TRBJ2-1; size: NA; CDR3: CSVRGTEGSGRGPNNEQFF; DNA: TGCAGCGTTCGGGGGACGGAGGGGAGCGGGAGGGGACCTAACAATGAGCAGTTCTTC
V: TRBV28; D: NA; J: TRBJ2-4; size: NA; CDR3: CASSLMNTGGKNIQYF; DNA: TGTGCCAGCAGTTTAATGAATACGGGTGGCAAAAACATTCAGTACTTC
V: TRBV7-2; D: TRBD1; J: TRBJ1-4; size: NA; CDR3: CASSAGQALKEKLFF; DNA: TGTGCCAGCAGCGCCGGACAGGCCTTGAAGGAAAAACTGTTTTTT
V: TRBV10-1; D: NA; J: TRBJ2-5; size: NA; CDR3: CASSEFGVQETQYF; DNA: TGCGCCAGCAGTGAGTTCGGGGTCCAAGAGACCCAGTACTTC
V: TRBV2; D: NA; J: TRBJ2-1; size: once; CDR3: CASSGAGGIYEQFF; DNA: TGTGCCAGCAGCGGAGCGGGCGGTATATATGAGCAGTTCTTC
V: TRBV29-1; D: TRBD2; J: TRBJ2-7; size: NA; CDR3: CSVEGEGNYEQYF; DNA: TGCAGCGTTGAAGGGGAGGGTAACTACGAGCAGTACTTC
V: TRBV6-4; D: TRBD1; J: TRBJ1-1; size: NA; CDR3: CASSYRGENTEAFF; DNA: TGTGCCAGCAGCTACAGGGGGGAGAACACTGAAGCTTTCTTT
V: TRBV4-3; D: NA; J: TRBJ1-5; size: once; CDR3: CASSQEAGGKDNQPQHF; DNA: TGCGCCAGCAGCCAAGAGGCGGGAGGTAAAGACAATCAGCCCCAGCATTTT
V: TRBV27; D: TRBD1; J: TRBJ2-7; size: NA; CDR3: CASSLRWTGYYEQYF; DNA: TGTGCCAGCAGTTTAAGGTGGACAGGGTATTACGAGCAGTACTTC
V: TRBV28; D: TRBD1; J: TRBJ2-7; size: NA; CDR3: CASSLIRQGPYEQYF; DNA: TGTGCCAGCAGTTTAATCCGACAGGGGCCATACGAGCAGTACTTC
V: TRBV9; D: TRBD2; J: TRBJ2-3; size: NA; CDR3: CASSVGFRAGTSGSGLVNTQYF; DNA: TGTGCCAGCAGCGTAGGGTTCCGGGCCGGGACTAGCGGGAGCGGTCTGGTGAATACGCAGTATTTT
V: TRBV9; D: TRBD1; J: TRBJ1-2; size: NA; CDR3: CASSVTGTGGEWYGYTF; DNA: TGTGCCAGCAGCGTGACCGGGACAGGGGGCGAATGGTATGGCTACACCTTC
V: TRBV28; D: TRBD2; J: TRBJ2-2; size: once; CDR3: CASSSTPGLGHPGELFF; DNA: TGTGCCAGCAGTTCGACTCCGGGACTAGGTCATCCCGGGGAGCTGTTTTTT
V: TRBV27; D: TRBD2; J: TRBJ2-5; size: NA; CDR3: CASSWLAGVLETQYF; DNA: TGTGCCAGCAGTTGGTTAGCGGGAGTACTAGAGACCCAGTACTTC
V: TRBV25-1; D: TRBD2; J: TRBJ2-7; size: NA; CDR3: CASQTPGLAGAYEQYF; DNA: TGTGCCAGCCAGACTCCTGGACTAGCGGGAGCCTACGAGCAGTACTTC
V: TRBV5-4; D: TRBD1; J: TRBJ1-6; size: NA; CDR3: CASSSGTGLNSPLHF; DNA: TGTGCCAGCAGCTCCGGGACAGGTCTTAATTCACCCCTCCACTTT
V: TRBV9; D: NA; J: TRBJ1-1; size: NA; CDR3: CASSTYAGLGTEAFF; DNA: TGTGCCAGCAGCACCTATGCAGGGTTGGGCACTGAAGCTTTCTTT
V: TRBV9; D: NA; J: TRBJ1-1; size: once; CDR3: CASSIEVGGTEAFF; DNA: TGTGCCAGCAGCATCGAGGTGGGAGGGACTGAAGCTTTCTTT